These 8 T cell receptor beta chains share one sample of origin, sequenced in a study of OX40 agonist ivuxolimab in advanced cancers. The protocol was immunoSEQ multiplex PCR, while the TCRdb copy is restricted to in-frame clones and leaves out a portion. The sample has some 74,000 clones; around nine tenths are singletons. Sequenced here: CD4+ or CD8+ T cells sorted from blood, sampled in a trial of the OX40 agonist ivuxolimab. The receptors were gathered from an adult with an advanced solid tumor such as melanoma, head and neck, liver or kidney cancer.

A few counts support this clone. The rearrangement joins TRBV7-6 to TRBJ2-7; no reliable D call. The ends were cut back, 1 base at V and 5 bases at J, with 3 bases in the middle. The CDR3 length is 11 residues. CDR1 and CDR2 from the germline V gene are SGHVS and FNYEAQ. CDR3 sequence: CASSLGDEQYF. DNA for the CDR3: TGTGCCAGCAGCTTAGGGGACGAGCAGTACTTC.

This sequence joins TRBV7-8 and TRBJ1-1, with 10 bases that match TRBD1. The trim removed 5 bases at V and 5 bases at J, leaving 5 bases unmatched. Germline CDR1 and CDR2: SGHVS and FQNEAQ. This CDR3 is built from 14 residues. Here the CDR3 reads CASSTDRGRTEAFF. CDR3 DNA sequence: TGTGCCAGCAGCACCGACAGGGGGCGGACTGAAGCTTTCTTT.

This chain uses TRBV5-1 with TRBJ2-3; tentative D call: TRBD1 (6 bases). The CDR3 is 17 residues long. The V and J ends lost 4 bases and 0 bases respectively, with 18 bases between them. Germline CDR1 reads SGHRS; CDR2 reads YFSETQ. The DNA of the CDR3 is TGCGCCAGCAGCCTATCAATACAGGGCTTTAGCACAGATACGCAGTATTTT. Protein: CASSLSIQGFSTDTQYF. Combining the CDR3 with reference TRBV5-1 and TRBJ2-3 gives the whole variable domain KAGVTQTPRYLIKTRGQQVTLSCSPISGHRSVSWYQQTPGQGLQFLFEYFSETQRNKGNFPGRFSGRQFSNSRSEMNVSTLELGDSALYLCASSLSIQGFSTDTQYFGPGTRLTVL.

This chain connects TRBV7-2 to TRBJ1-1, with 8 positions matching TRBD1. CDR3 length: 15 amino acids. V lost 2 bases and J lost 1; bases outside the gene matches: 3. The germline V gene has CDR1 SGHTA and CDR2 FQGNSA. In nucleotides, the CDR3 is TGTGCCAGCAGCTTATACGGGACAGGGAACACTGAAGCTTTCTTT. Amino acid sequence: CASSLYGTGNTEAFF.

This clone was seen a few times. This rearrangement joins TRBV20-1 to TRBJ1-5; D is undetermined. The CDR3 length is 10 residues. CDR1 and CDR2 from the germline V gene are DFQATT and SNEGSKA (reference sequence). Trimming shortened V by 6 bases and J by 5 bases, and 5 bases separated the two germline ends. This CDR3 reads CSAGDQPQHF. The CDR3 DNA is TGCAGTGCGGGAGATCAGCCCCAGCATTTT.

The gene calls are TRBV9 and TRBJ2-2, with 9 bases fitting TRBD2. CDR1 and CDR2 from the germline V gene are SGDLS and YYNGEE. The CDR3 loop spans 16 amino acids. Trimming cost V 0 bases and J 4 bases; bases outside gene matches: 4. The chain's CDR3 is CASSVVGTSLTGELFF. CDR3 nucleotides: TGTGCCAGCAGCGTAGTAGGGACTAGCCTCACCGGGGAGCTGTTTTTT.

The chain joins TRBV5-1 to TRBJ2-3; D perhaps matches TRBD1 (6 bases). This CDR3 has 14 residues. V lost 5 bases and J 0 bases, leaving 10 bases between the germline ends. Per the germline V gene, CDR1 is SGHRS and CDR2 is YFSETQ. DNA of the CDR3: TGCGCCAGCAGAACAGGGCATAGCACAGATACGCAGTATTTT. Its translation: CASRTGHSTDTQYF.

The CDR3 DNA follows: TGTGCCAGCTCCCCCGGGGACACTAACTATGGCTACACCTTC. This gives the protein CASSPGDTNYGYTF. The rearrangement joins TRBV18 to TRBJ1-2, with D possibly being TRBD1 (6 bases). Germline assignment: CDR1 KGHSH and CDR2 LQKENI. The CDR3 has 14 residues. Trimming shortened V by 6 bases and J by 0 bases, and 11 bases separated the two germline ends.